Below, 20 T cell receptor beta chains from the same sample are listed, as sequenced in a study of Graves' ophthalmopathy and Graves' hyperthyroidism. Amplifying from RNA transcripts, the study obtained TCR beta CDR3 regions. Second-round multiplex PCR came after a first-round RT-PCR that employed HTBI primers. TCRdb processed the multiplex PCR reads anew with MiXCR; each CDR3 protein has one entry. The table has a few hundred thousand distinct CDR3 sequences, approximately 37% seen once. The specimen sequenced was peripheral blood or thyroid tissue (not recorded which). The source of these receptors is an adult man with Graves' hyperthyroidism.

At least ten counts were recorded for this clonotype. V is TRBV4-1 and J is TRBJ2-2; D is possibly TRBD1 (6 bases). The CDR3 covers 15 residues. The germline V and J ends were trimmed by 3 bases and 6 bases, with 14 bases remaining between them. Germline CDR1 MGHRA, CDR2 YSYEKL. CDR3 sequence: CASSQPTGLAGELFF. The CDR3 region has the DNA TGCGCCAGCAGCCAGCCGACAGGTCTTGCCGGGGAGCTGTTTTTT.

The chain combines TRBV24-1 with TRBJ1-2, with D possibly matching TRBD1 (5 bases). This CDR3 is built from 13 residues. Trimming pared 4 bases from V and 0 bases from J, leaving 5 bases between. Germline lookup yields CDR1 KGHDR and CDR2 SFDVKD. CDR3 in DNA: TGTGCCACCAGTGAGGACACTAACTATGGCTACACCTTC. Protein: CATSEDTNYGYTF.

The genes are TRBV19 and TRBJ2-2; 9 nucleotides align to TRBD1. Germline CDR1 and CDR2: LNHDA and SQIVND (reference sequence). Unmatched junction bases numbered 1, after V lost 4 bases and J lost 1 base. The CDR3 is made up of 15 amino acids. This CDR3 reads CASSTGQGNTGELFF. Written as DNA, the CDR3 is TGTGCCAGTAGTACGGGACAGGGGAACACCGGGGAGCTGTTTTTT.

This clonotype came up many times. The chain employs TRBV7-9 and TRBJ1-1; D is uncertain. Trimming shortened V by 5 bases and J by 11 bases, and 15 bases separated the two germline ends. The germline gives CDR1 SEHNR, CDR2 FQNEAQ (reference sequence). This CDR3 contains 12 residues. CDR3 residues: CASSAETGTAFF. The CDR3 region has the DNA TGTGCCAGCAGCGCGGAAACTGGAACGGCTTTCTTT. Full variable domain (remainder filled in from reference TRBV7-9 and TRBJ1-1): DTGVSQNPRHKITKRGQNVTFRCDPISEHNRLYWYRQTLGQGPEFLTYFQNEAQLEKSRLLSDRFSAERPKGSFSTLEIQRTEQGDSAMYLCASSAETGTAFFGQGTRLTVV.

Here the CDR3 DNA reads TGTGCCAGCAGGGATACTAGGGGGCGCAGCTACACCTTC. Translation: CASRDTRGRSYTF. J is TRBJ1-2 and V is TRBV7-9, with 7 positions matching TRBD1. CDR1 is SEHNR and CDR2 is FQNEAQ in the germline V gene (reference sequence). V shed 6 bases and J 9 bases; nucleotides not matched to a gene: 10. The CDR3 extends over 13 amino acids. Looking up the rest from reference TRBV7-9 and TRBJ1-2 gives the full variable domain: DTGVSQNPRHKITKRGQNVTFRCDPISEHNRLYWYRQTLGQGPEFLTYFQNEAQLEKSRLLSDRFSAERPKGSFSTLEIQRTEQGDSAMYLCASRDTRGRSYTFGSGTRLTVV.

This clonotype was seen repeatedly, ten times or more. The rearrangement uses TRBV12-3 or TRBV12-4 and TRBJ1-3; no clear D gene. V shed 4 bases and J shed 8 bases, with 12 bases lying between them. There are 13 residues in the CDR3. CDR3 loop: CASSSLPGDTIYF. The CDR3, as DNA: TGTGCCAGCAGTTCTTTGCCCGGCGACACCATATATTTT.

This clonotype occurred a few times. The chain couples TRBV6-6 to TRBJ1-5; weak D call: TRBD1 (5 bases). Trimming stripped 10 bases from V and 0 bases from J, with 22 bases between. CDR1 and CDR2 (germline): MNHNY, SVGAGI (reference sequence). CDR3 length: 17 residues. The CDR3 nucleotides are TGTGCCACTCTTGGGGCAGCCCGGTGGTCTAGCAATCAGCCCCAGCATTTT. It is translated as CATLGAARWSSNQPQHF.

Details on this clonotype: The junction does not match germline at one end; this may be a read error. V and J are TRBV10-3 and TRBJ2-7, with D maybe TRBD2 (5 bases). The CDR3 extends over 18 amino acids. Germline V CDR1 and CDR2: ENHRY, SYGVKD. The CDR3 is CASSSLASLNVPTYEQYF. The CDR3 DNA sequence: TGTGCCAGCAGTTCCCTGGCTAGCCTCAATGTGCCCACCTACGAGCAGTACTTC.

To note about this clonotype: One base away lies a much larger clone, so this may be a sequencing read error. The V call is TRBV5-6, the J call TRBJ1-4, with a tentative D call TRBD1 (6 bases). The CDR3 sequence is 12 residues long. Germline CDR1 reads SGHDT; CDR2 reads YYEEEE. CDR3 sequence (DNA): TGTGCCAGCAGCTTGGGCAGGGGCGGGCCTCTTTTT. Its protein is CASSLGRGGPLF.

The J gene is TRBJ1-2, the V gene TRBV29-1; TRBD1 is a possible D gene (5 bases). The CDR3 sequence is 11 residues long. Per germline, CDR1 SQVTM and CDR2 ANQGSEA. The CDR3 here is CSAGQFYGYTF. DNA of the CDR3: TGCAGTGCAGGGCAGTTCTATGGCTACACCTTC.

The chain links TRBV6-5 to TRBJ1-1; weak D call: TRBD1 (6 bases). The CDR3 runs 16 residues. With 6 bases removed from V and 2 bases from J, the gap between germline ends came to 19 bases. Germline CDR1 is MNHEY and CDR2 is SVGAGI. CDR3 sequence reads: CASRPRDGRGNTEAFF. CDR3 coding DNA: TGTGCCAGCAGACCGCGTGATGGCAGGGGCAACACTGAAGCTTTCTTT.

This clonotype was recorded once. DNA for the CDR3: TGTGCCAGCAGCATTAGCGGGAGGGGGGAGCTGTTTTTT. Encoded protein: CASSISGRGELFF. The gene calls are TRBV7-6 and TRBJ2-2; 10 positions match TRBD2. This CDR3 has 13 amino acids. Germline assignment: CDR1 SGHVS and CDR2 FNYEAQ. J was trimmed by 8 bases and V by 5 bases; bases with no gene match: 2.

The chain carries TRBV20-1 and TRBJ2-7, with D maybe TRBD1 (5 bases). Germline V gene lookup returns CDR1 DFQATT and CDR2 SNEGSKA (reference sequence). CDR3 length equals 14 residues. Trimming removed 1 base from V and 4 bases from J, with 14 bases in between. CDR3 DNA: TGCAGTGCTAGAGGCCCAGGGTCGAGGTACGAGCAGTACTTC. It yields the protein CSARGPGSRYEQYF.

The table lists this clonotype with a few counts. CDR3 loop: CASSYSGLRGVGETQYF. CDR3 nucleotide sequence: TGTGCCAGCAGTTACTCTGGTTTACGGGGGGTCGGGGAGACCCAGTACTTC. The chain employs TRBV6-6 and TRBJ2-5, with 7 nucleotides matching TRBD2. J was trimmed by 5 bases and V by 0 bases; bases with no gene match: 12. Germline lookup yields CDR1 MNHNY and CDR2 SVGAGI (reference sequence). This CDR3 is built from 17 residues.

The rearrangement uses TRBV11-3 and TRBJ2-3; D remains ambiguous. Trimming removed 0 bases at V and 0 bases at J, with 4 bases between. This CDR3 is built from 14 residues. Germline V gene lookup returns CDR1 SGHNT and CDR2 YENEEA. The CDR3: CASSLEPSTDTQYF. CDR3 nucleotides: TGTGCCAGCAGCTTAGAACCCAGCACAGATACGCAGTATTTT.

The table lists this clonotype with a few counts. The rearrangement links TRBV7-9 to TRBJ2-7; 15 bases agree with TRBD2. Looked up from germline, CDR1 is SEHNR and CDR2 is FQNEAQ (reference sequence). After removal of 5 bases from V and 2 bases from J, the junction contained 10 bases not matched to a gene. The CDR3 is made up of 18 amino acids. CDR3 protein: CASSDGTSGGLRAYEQYF. The CDR3 DNA reads as TGTGCCAGCAGCGACGGGACTAGCGGGGGGCTTCGGGCCTACGAGCAGTACTTC.

V is TRBV3-1 and J is TRBJ1-2; D remains ambiguous. Germline values: CDR1 LGHDT, CDR2 YNNKEL (reference sequence). CDR3 length equals 14 residues. Trimming removed 0 bases from V and 4 bases from J, with 9 bases in between. The CDR3 bases are TGTGCCAGCAGCCAAGAAGGCGGATCCTATGGCTACACCTTC. It yields the protein CASSQEGGSYGYTF.

This clonotype was seen at least ten times. The genes are TRBV5-8 and TRBJ1-4; 8 positions agree with TRBD1. This CDR3 comprises 13 residues. Germline V gives CDR1 SGHTS, CDR2 YDEGEE. Trimming took 1 base from V and 8 from J; bases not matched to a gene: 1. The CDR3 DNA follows: TGTGCCAGCAGCTTGACAGGGGGGGAAAAACTGTTTTTT. Its translation is CASSLTGGEKLFF.

This clonotype has at least ten counts. The chain links TRBV18 to TRBJ2-7; D is unresolved. Germline V gene sequence: CDR1 KGHSH, CDR2 LQKENI. Trimming cost V 3 bases and J 3 bases, with 9 bases left between them. This CDR3 is built from 13 residues. CDR3 region: CASSPRRSYEQYF. CDR3 bases: TGTGCCAGCTCACCTCGACGGAGCTACGAGCAGTACTTC.

Concerning this clonotype: It may be a read error: a sequence one base away is much more abundant. This rearrangement joins TRBV6-5 to TRBJ1-1; D is unclear. The CDR3 extends over 12 amino acids. Germline values: CDR1 MNHEY, CDR2 SVGAGI. For the CDR3, the DNA is TGTGCCGGCAGGATAGATCCCACTGAAGCTTTCTTT. It yields the protein CAGRIDPTEAFF.